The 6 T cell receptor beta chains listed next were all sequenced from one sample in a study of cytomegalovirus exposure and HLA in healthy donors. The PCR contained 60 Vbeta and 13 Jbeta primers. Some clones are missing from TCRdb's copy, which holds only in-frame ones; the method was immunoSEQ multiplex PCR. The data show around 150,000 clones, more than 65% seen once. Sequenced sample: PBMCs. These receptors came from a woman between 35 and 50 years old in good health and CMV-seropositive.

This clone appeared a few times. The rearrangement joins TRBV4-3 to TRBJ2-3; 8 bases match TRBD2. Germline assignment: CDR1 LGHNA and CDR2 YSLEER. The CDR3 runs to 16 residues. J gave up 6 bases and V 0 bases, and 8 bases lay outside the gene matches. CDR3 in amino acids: CASSQDWREAFDTQYF. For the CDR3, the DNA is TGCGCCAGCAGCCAAGATTGGCGGGAGGCGTTTGATACGCAGTATTTT.

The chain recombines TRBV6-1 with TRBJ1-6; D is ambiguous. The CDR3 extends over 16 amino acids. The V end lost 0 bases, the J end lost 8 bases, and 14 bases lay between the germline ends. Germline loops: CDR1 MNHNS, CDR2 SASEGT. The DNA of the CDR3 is TGTGCCAGCAGTGAAGCAGAGTCTTCTGCTGATTCACCCCTCCACTTT. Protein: CASSEAESSADSPLHF.

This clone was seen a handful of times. CDR3 loop: CASSVMDRSTGELFF. The CDR3, as DNA: TGTGCCAGCAGCGTGATGGACAGATCCACCGGGGAGCTGTTTTTT. J is TRBJ2-2 and V is TRBV9, with D maybe TRBD1 (6 bases). There are 15 residues in the CDR3. The V end was cut by 2 bases, the J end by 4 bases, with 12 bases between. Per germline, CDR1 SGDLS and CDR2 YYNGEE.

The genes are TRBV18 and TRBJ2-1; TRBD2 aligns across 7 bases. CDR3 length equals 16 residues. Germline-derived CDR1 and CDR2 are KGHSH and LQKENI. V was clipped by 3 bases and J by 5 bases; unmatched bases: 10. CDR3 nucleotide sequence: TGTGCCAGCTCACCCCCGACTAGCTTGTATGACAATGAGCAGTTCTTC. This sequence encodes CASSPPTSLYDNEQFF. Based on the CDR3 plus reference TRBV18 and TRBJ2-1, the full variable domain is NAGVMQNPRHLVRRRGQEARLRCSPMKGHSHVYWYRQLPEEGLKFMVYLQKENIIDESGMPKERFSAEFPKEGPSILRIQQVVRGDSAAYFCASSPPTSLYDNEQFFGPGTRLTVL.

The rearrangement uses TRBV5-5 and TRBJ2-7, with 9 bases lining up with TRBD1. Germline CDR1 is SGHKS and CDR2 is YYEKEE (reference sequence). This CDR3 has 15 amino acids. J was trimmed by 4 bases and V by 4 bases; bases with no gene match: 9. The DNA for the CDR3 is TGTGCCAGCAGCCCCGGGACAGGGCATTTGTACGAGCAGTACTTC. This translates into CASSPGTGHLYEQYF.

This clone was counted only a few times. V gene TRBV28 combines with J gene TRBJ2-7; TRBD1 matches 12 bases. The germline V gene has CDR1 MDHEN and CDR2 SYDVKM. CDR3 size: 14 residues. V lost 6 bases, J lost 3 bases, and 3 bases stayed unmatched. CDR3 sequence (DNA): TGTGCCAGCAGAGGGACAGGGGGCTTCTACGAGCAGTACTTC. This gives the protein CASRGTGGFYEQYF. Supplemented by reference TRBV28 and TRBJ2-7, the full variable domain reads DVKVTQSSRYLVKRTGEKVFLECVQDMDHENMFWYRQDPGLGLRLIYFSYDVKMKEKGDIPEGYSVSREKKERFSLILESASTNQTSMYLCASRGTGGFYEQYFGPGTRLTVT.